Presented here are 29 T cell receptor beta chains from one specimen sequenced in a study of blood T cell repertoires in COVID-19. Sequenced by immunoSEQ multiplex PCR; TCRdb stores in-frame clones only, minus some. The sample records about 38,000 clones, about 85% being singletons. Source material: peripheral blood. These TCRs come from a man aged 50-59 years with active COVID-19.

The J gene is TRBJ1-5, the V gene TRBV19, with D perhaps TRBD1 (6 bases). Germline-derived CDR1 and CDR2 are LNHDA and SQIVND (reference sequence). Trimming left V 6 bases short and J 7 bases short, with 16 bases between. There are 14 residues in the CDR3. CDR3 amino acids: CASRQTGSGQPQHF. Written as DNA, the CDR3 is TGTGCCAGTAGACAAACAGGGTCGGGACAGCCCCAGCATTTT.

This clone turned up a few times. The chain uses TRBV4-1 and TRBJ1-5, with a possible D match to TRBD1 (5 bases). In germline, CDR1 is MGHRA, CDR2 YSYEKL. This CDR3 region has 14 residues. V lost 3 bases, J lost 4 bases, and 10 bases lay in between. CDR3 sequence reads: CASSHPTENQPQHF. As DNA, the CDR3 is TGCGCCAGCAGCCACCCGACAGAGAATCAGCCCCAGCATTTT.

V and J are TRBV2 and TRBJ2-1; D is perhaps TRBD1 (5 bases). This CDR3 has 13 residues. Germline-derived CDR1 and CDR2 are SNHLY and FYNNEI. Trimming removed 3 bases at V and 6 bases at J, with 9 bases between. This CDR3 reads CASSDQGFNEQFF. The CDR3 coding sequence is TGTGCCAGCAGTGATCAGGGTTTCAATGAGCAGTTCTTC.

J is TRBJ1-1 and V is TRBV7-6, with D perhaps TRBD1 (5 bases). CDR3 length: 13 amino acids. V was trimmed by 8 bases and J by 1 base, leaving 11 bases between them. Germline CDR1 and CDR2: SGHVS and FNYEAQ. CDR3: CASSSQGNTEAFF. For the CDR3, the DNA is TGTGCCAGCTCATCTCAGGGGAACACTGAAGCTTTCTTT.

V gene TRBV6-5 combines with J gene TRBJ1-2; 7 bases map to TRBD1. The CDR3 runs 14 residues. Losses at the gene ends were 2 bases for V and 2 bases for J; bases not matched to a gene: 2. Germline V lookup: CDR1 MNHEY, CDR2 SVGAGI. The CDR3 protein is CASSYQGDNYGYTF. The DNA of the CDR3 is TGTGCCAGCAGTTACCAGGGGGACAACTATGGCTACACCTTC.

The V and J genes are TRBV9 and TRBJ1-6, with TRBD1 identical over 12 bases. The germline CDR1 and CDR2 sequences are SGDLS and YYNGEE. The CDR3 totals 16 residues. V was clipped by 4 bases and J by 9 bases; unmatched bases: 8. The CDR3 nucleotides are TGTGCCAGCAGCTTCAGTCCGGGACAGGGGGCTTCACCCCTCCACTTT. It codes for CASSFSPGQGASPLHF.

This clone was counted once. CDR3 loop: CASTDPGTYYEQYF. The CDR3 nucleotides are TGTGCCAGCACCGATCCCGGGACATACTACGAGCAGTACTTC. The chain recombines TRBV28 with TRBJ2-7; possible D gene TRBD1, 6 bases. Germline values: CDR1 MDHEN, CDR2 SYDVKM. Trimming removed 7 bases at V and 3 bases at J, with 16 bases between. The CDR3 covers 14 residues.

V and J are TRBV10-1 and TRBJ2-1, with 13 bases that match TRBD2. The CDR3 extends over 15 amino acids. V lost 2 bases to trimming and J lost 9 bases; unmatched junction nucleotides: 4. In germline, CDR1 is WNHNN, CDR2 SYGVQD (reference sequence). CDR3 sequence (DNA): TGCGCCAGCAGTGAGGGGGGACTAGCGGGGATTGAGCAGTTCTTC. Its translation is CASSEGGLAGIEQFF.

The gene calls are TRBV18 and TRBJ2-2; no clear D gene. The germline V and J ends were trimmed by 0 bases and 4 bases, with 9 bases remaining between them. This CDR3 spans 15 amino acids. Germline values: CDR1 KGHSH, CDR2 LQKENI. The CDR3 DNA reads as TGTGCCAGCTCACCACCGTCTCCCTCCACCGGGGAGCTGTTTTTT. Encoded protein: CASSPPSPSTGELFF.

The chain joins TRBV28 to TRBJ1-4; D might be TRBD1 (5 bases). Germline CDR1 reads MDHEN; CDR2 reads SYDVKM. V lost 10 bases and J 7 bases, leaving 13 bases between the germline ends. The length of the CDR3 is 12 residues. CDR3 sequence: CATQRGGEKLFF. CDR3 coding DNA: TGTGCCACACAACGGGGGGGTGAAAAACTGTTTTTT.

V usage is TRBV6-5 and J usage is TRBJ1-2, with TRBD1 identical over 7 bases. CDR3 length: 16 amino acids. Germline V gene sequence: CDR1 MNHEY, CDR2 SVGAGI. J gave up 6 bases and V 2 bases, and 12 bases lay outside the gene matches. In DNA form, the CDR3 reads TGTGCCAGCAGTTACCAAAATCCCGGGACAGCCAATGGCTACACCTTC. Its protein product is CASSYQNPGTANGYTF.

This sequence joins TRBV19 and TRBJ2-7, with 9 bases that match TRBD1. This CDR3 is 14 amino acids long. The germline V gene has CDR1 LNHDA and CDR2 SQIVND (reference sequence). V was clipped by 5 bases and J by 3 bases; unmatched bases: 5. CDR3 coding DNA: TGTGCCAGTAGTTTCGGACAGGGGAACTACGAGCAGTACTTC. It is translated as CASSFGQGNYEQYF.

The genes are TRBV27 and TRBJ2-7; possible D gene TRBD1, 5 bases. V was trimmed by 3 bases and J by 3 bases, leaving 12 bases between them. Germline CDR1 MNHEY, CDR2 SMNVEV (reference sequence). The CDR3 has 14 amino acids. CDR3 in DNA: TGTGCCAGCAGTTTGGTGGCAGGGTTCTACGAGCAGTACTTC. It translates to CASSLVAGFYEQYF.

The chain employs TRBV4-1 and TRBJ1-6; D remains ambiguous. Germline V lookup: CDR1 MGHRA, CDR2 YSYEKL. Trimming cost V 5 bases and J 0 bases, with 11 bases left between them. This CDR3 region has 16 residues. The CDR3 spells CASSSRGSSYNSPLHF. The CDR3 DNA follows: TGCGCCAGCAGCTCACGGGGAAGCTCCTATAATTCACCCCTCCACTTT.

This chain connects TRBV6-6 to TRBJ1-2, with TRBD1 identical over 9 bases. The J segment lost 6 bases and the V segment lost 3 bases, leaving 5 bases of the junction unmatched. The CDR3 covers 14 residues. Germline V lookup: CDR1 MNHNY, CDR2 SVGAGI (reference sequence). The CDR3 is CASSYSGTGNGYTF. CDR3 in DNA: TGTGCCAGCAGTTATTCCGGGACAGGGAATGGCTACACCTTC.

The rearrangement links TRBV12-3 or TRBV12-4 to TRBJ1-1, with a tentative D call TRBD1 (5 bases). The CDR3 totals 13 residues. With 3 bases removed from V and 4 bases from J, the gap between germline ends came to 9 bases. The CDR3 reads CASSFGQSTEAFF. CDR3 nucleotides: TGTGCCAGCAGTTTCGGACAAAGCACTGAAGCTTTCTTT.

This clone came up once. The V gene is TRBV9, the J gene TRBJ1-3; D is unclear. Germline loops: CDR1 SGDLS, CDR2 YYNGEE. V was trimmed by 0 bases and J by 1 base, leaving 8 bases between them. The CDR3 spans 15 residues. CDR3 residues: CASSVEPGSGNTIYF. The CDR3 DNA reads TGTGCCAGCAGCGTAGAACCAGGTTCTGGAAACACCATATATTTT.

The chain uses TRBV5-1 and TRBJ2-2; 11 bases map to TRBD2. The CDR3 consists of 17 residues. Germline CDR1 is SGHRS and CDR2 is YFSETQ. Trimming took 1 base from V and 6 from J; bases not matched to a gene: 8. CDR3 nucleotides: TGCGCCAGCAGCTTGCCCCTAGCGGGGGGACCCCCCGGGGAGCTGTTTTTT. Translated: CASSLPLAGGPPGELFF.

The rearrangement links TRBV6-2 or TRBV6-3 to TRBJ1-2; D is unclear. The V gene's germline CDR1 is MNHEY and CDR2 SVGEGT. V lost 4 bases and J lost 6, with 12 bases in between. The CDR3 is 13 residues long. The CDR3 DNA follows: TGTGCCAGCAGTTCCACAGAGCTCCATGGCTACACCTTC. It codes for CASSSTELHGYTF.

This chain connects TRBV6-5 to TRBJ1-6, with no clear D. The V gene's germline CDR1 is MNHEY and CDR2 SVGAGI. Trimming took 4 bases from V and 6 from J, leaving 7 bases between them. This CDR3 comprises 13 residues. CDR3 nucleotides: TGTGCCAGCAGTTTGTACGGTAATTCACCCCTCCACTTT. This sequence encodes CASSLYGNSPLHF.

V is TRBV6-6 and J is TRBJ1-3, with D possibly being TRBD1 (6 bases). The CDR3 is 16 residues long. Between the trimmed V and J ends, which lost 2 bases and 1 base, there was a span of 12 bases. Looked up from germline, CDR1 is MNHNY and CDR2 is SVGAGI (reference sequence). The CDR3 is CASSYPLGQSGNTIYF. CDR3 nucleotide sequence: TGTGCCAGCAGTTACCCCCTCGGACAGTCTGGAAACACCATATATTTT.

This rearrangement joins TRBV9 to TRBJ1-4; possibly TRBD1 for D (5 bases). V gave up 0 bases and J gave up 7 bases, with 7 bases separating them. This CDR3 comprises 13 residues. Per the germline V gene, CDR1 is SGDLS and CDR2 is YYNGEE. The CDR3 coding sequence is TGTGCCAGCAGCGTAGGGGGCTCTGAAAAACTGTTTTTT. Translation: CASSVGGSEKLFF.

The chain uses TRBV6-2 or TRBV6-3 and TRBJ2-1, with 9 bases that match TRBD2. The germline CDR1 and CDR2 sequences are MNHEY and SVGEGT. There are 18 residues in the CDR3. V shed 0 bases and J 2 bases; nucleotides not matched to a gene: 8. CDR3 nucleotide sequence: TGTGCCAGCAGTTACTCGACGGGACTAGCCAGGACCTACAATGAGCAGTTCTTC. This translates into CASSYSTGLARTYNEQFF.

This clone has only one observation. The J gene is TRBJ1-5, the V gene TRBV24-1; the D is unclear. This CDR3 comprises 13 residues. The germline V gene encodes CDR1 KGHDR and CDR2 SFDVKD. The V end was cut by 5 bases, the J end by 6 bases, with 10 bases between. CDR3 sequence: CATSGGWSQPQHF. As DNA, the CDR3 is TGTGCCACCAGTGGAGGATGGAGTCAGCCCCAGCATTTT.

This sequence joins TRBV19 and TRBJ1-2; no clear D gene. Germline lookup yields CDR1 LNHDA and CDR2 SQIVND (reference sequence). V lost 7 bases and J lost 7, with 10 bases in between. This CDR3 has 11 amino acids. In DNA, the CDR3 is TGTGCCAGTATGGAAAGCGGTGGCTACACCTTC. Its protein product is CASMESGGYTF.

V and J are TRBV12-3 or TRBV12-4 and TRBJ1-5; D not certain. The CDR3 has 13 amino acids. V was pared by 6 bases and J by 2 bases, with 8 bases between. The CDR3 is CASRTGGNQPQHF. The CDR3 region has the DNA TGTGCCAGCAGGACCGGGGGCAATCAGCCCCAGCATTTT.

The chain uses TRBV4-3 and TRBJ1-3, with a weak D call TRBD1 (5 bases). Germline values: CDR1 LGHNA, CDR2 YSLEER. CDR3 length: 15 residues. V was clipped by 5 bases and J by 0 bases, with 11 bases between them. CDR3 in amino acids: CASSKRQISGNTIYF. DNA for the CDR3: TGCGCCAGCAGCAAAAGACAGATCTCTGGAAACACCATATATTTT.

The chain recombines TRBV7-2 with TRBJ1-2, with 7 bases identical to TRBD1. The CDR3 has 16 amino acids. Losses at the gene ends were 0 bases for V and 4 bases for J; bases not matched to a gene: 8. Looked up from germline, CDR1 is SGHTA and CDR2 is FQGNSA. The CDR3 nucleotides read TGTGCCAGCAGCTTAGCCTCGGACAGGATCGTCTATGGCTACACCTTC. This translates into CASSLASDRIVYGYTF. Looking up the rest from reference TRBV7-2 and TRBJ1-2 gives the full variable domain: GAGVSQSPSNKVTEKGKDVELRCDPISGHTALYWYRQSLGQGLEFLIYFQGNSAPDKSGLPSDRFSAERTGGSVSTLTIQRTQQEDSAVYLCASSLASDRIVYGYTFGSGTRLTVV.

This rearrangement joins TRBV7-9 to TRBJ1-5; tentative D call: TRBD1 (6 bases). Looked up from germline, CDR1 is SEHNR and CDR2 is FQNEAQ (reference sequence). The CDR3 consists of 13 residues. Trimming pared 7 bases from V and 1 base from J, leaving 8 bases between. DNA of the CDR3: TGTGCCAGCACGCAGGGGAGCAATCAGCCCCAGCATTTT. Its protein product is CASTQGSNQPQHF.